This T cell receptor (beta chain) was observed in a study of long-term antiretroviral therapy in people with HIV. Germline assignment: CDR1 SGHNT and CDR2 YYREEE (reference sequence). The CDR3 spans 13 residues. The V end lost 4 bases, the J end lost 2 bases, and 9 bases lay between the germline ends. Each sample contained 1-10 million cryopreserved PBMC, thawed before DNA extraction. Assay version v3.0 of immunoSEQ was used, and it was run at survey level. Method: immunoSEQ multiplex PCR; TCRdb's copy keeps in-frame clones and lacks some. Of almost 30,000 clones in the sample, 85% to 90% were seen once.

Sample: unsorted PBMCs, taken 3.2 years before starting antiretroviral therapy. The chain links TRBV5-4 to TRBJ1-1; D is ambiguous. The receptor was derived from a man aged 50-60 years with HIV. CDR3 protein: CASSATQNTEAFF. The CDR3 region has the DNA TGTGCCAGCAGCGCAACACAAAACACTGAAGCTTTCTTT.